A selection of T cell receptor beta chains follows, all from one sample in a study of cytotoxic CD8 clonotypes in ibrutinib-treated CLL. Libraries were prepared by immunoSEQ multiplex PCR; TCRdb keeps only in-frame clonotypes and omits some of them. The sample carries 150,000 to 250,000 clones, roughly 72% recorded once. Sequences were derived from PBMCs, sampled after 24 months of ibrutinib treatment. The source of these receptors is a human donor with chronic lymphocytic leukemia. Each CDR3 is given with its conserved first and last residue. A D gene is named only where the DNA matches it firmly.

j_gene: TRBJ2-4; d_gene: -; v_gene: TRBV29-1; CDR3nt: TGCAGCGTGAAGCGGAGGCTAGCCAAAAACATTCAGTACTTC; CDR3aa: CSVKRRLAKNIQYF
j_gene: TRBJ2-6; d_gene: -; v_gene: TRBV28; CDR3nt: TGTGCCAGCAGTTTGTCTGGGGCCAACGTCCTGACTTTC; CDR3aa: CASSLSGANVLTF
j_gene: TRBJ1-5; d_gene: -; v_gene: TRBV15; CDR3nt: TGTGCCACCAGCTCCCGAGGCGGTCAGCCCCAGCATTTT; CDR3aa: CATSSRGGQPQHF
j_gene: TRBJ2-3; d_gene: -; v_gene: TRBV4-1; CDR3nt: TGCGCCAGCAGCCCCGTGGGCCTTCCAGCGGGTGGCACAGATACGCAGTATTTT; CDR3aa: CASSPVGLPAGGTDTQYF
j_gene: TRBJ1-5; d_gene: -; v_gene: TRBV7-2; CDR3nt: TGTGCCAGCAGCCCGCAACAGGGTACGAGTCAGCCCCAGCATTTT; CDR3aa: CASSPQQGTSQPQHF
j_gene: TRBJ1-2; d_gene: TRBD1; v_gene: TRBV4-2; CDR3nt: TGTGCCAGCAGCCTGGACAGGCTCAACTATGGCTACACCTTC; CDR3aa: CASSLDRLNYGYTF
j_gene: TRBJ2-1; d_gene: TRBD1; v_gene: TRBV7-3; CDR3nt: TGTGCCAGCAGCATAGGCGACAGGGCTCAGGAGCAGTTCTTC; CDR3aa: CASSIGDRAQEQFF
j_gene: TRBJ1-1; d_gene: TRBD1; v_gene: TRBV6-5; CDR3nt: TGTGCCAGCAGTTACCTAAGGACAGGGCTTACTGAAGCTTTCTTT; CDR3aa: CASSYLRTGLTEAFF
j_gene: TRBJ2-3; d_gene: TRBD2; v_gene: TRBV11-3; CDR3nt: TGTGCCAGCAGCTACTCCGGGACTAGCGGGAGGGTGGCAGATACGCAGTATTTT; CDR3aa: CASSYSGTSGRVADTQYF
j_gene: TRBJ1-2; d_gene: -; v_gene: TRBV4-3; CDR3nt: TGCGCCAGCAGCCAAGATGTAGGAAGATACTATGGCTACACCTTC; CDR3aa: CASSQDVGRYYGYTF
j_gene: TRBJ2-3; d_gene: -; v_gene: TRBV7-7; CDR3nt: TGTGCTAGCAGCTTAACTACAGTCTCAGATACGCAGTATTTT; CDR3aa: CASSLTTVSDTQYF
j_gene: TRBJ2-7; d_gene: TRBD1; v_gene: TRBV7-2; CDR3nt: TGTGCCAGCAGCTCCCCCAGACAGGGGAACTACGAGCAGTACTTC; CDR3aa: CASSSPRQGNYEQYF
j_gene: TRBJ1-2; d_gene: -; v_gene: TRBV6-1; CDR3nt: TGTGCCAGCAGTGAGAATGTCGGAAGTAACTATGGCTACACCTTC; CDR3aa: CASSENVGSNYGYTF
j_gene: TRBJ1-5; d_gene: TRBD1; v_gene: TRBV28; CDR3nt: TGTGCCAGCAGTCCAGGACAGGGGGTTGGCAATCAGCCCCAGCATTTT; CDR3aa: CASSPGQGVGNQPQHF
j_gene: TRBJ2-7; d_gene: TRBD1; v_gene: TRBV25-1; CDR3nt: TGTGCCAGCAGTGGGCCCGGGACAGGGGGAATTATCTACGAGCAGTACTTC; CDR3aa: CASSGPGTGGIIYEQYF
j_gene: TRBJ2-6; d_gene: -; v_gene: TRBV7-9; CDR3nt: TGTGCCAGCAGTCTTTACAGTGGTTCTGGGGCCAACGTCCTGACTTTC; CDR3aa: CASSLYSGSGANVLTF
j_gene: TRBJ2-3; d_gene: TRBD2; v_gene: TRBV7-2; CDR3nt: TGTGCCAGCAGCGCACTAGCGGGAGAAACAGATACGCAGTATTTT; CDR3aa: CASSALAGETDTQYF
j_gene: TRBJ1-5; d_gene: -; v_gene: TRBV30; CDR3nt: TGTGCCTGGAGTCATCGAACGGGGGATAGCAATCAGCCCCAGCATTTT; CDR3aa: CAWSHRTGDSNQPQHF